What follows are 27 T cell receptor beta chains derived from one specimen sequenced in a study of blood T cell repertoires in COVID-19. TCRdb's table, derived via immunoSEQ multiplex PCR, lists solely in-frame clones and lacks some. The sample consists of about 62,000 clones, 80% to 90% of them appearing once. Sequencing used peripheral blood. The receptor set was obtained from a woman aged 55-75 years with COVID-19, enrolled during active disease.

This sequence joins TRBV6-2 or TRBV6-3 and TRBJ1-5; no definite D call. With 6 bases removed from V and 2 bases from J, the gap between germline ends came to 11 bases. The germline gives CDR1 MNHEY, CDR2 SVGEGT. The CDR3 is 14 amino acids. CDR3 coding DNA: TGTGCCAGCAGCCACCGGGGTGGCAATCAGCCCCAGCATTTT. Its protein is CASSHRGGNQPQHF.

The chain has TRBV2 and TRBJ2-3; D unresolved. Germline loops: CDR1 SNHLY, CDR2 FYNNEI. Trimming removed 2 bases at V and 0 bases at J, with 9 bases between. The CDR3 runs 15 residues. The CDR3 DNA sequence: TGTGCCAGCAGTGAAAAACAGTTTAGCACAGATACGCAGTATTTT. Translated, it gives CASSEKQFSTDTQYF.

V and J are TRBV4-3 and TRBJ1-3; perhaps TRBD1 as D (6 bases). The germline gives CDR1 LGHNA, CDR2 YSLEER. The CDR3 spans 15 residues. With 4 bases removed from V and 0 bases from J, the gap between germline ends came to 10 bases. For the CDR3, the DNA is TGCGCCAGCAGCCCCCGGGACAACTCTGGAAACACCATATATTTT. Residues: CASSPRDNSGNTIYF.

The chain uses TRBV5-1 and TRBJ2-1, with 13 bases fitting TRBD2. Trimming cost V 4 bases and J 7 bases; bases outside gene matches: 2. The CDR3 is 14 residues long. Germline V gene sequence: CDR1 SGHRS, CDR2 YFSETQ. CDR3 amino acids: CASSPGLAGNEQFF. DNA of the CDR3: TGCGCCAGCAGCCCGGGACTAGCGGGAAATGAGCAGTTCTTC.

This chain links TRBV6-2 or TRBV6-3 with TRBJ2-3; 7 nucleotides line up with TRBD1. With V trimmed by 6 bases and J by 3 bases, 9 bases remained unmatched. CDR3 length: 15 amino acids. CDR1 and CDR2 from the germline V gene are MNHEY and SVGEGT. CDR3 nucleotide sequence: TGTGCCAGCAGGTACAGGGGACAATTTACAGATACGCAGTATTTT. Protein: CASRYRGQFTDTQYF.

This chain joins TRBV10-3 and TRBJ2-2; the match to TRBD2 covers 9 bases. Trimming removed 7 bases from V and 7 bases from J; junction bases left unmatched: 10. Germline CDR1 reads ENHRY; CDR2 reads SYGVKD. The CDR3 runs 15 residues. The CDR3, as DNA: TGTGCCATCAACAATAGCGGGAGAAAGGACGGGGAGCTGTTTTTT. Amino acid sequence: CAINNSGRKDGELFF.

The chain links TRBV29-1 to TRBJ2-1, with TRBD2 matching 10 bases. The CDR3 is 14 amino acids. CDR1 SQVTM and CDR2 ANQGSEA come from the germline V gene. Unmatched junction bases numbered 6, after V lost 7 bases and J lost 3 bases. Written as DNA, the CDR3 is TGCAGCGGTATACTAGCGGGAATCTACAATGAGCAGTTCTTC. It is translated as CSGILAGIYNEQFF.

This chain connects TRBV6-5 to TRBJ2-1, with D possibly matching TRBD1 (6 bases). The CDR3 consists of 15 residues. Trimming removed 6 bases at V and 7 bases at J, with 19 bases between. Germline V gene data show CDR1 as MNHEY and CDR2 as SVGAGI. The CDR3 region has the DNA TGTGCCAGCAGGCACAACAGGGTACCGAGGAATGAGCAGTTCTTC. This encodes CASRHNRVPRNEQFF.

The chain recombines TRBV7-8 with TRBJ2-7; perhaps TRBD2 as D (5 bases). The CDR3 is made up of 15 amino acids. Germline assignment: CDR1 SGHVS and CDR2 FQNEAQ. Deletions cut 2 bases from V and 3 bases from J, with 14 bases between. CDR3 loop: CASSLHGGPIYEQYF. The CDR3 region has the DNA TGTGCCAGCAGCTTACACGGAGGCCCAATCTACGAGCAGTACTTC.

The rearrangement uses TRBV5-1 and TRBJ1-2, with TRBD1 matching 8 bases. The J segment lost 5 bases and the V segment lost 2 bases, leaving 2 bases of the junction unmatched. The CDR3 has 13 amino acids. Germline V gene lookup returns CDR1 SGHRS and CDR2 YFSETQ. This CDR3 reads CASSFNRGYGYTF. CDR3 nucleotides: TGCGCCAGCAGCTTTAACAGGGGGTATGGCTACACCTTC.

The chain is built from TRBV6-4 and TRBJ2-7, with TRBD2 matching over 7 bases. V was clipped by 0 bases and J by 3 bases; unmatched bases: 8. CDR1 and CDR2 (germline): MRHNA, SNTAGT. The CDR3 is 16 amino acids. The CDR3 protein is CASSDSGGRALYEQYF. Here the CDR3 DNA reads TGTGCCAGCAGTGACTCGGGTGGGAGGGCCCTCTACGAGCAGTACTTC.

V is TRBV6-5 and J is TRBJ2-7; a possible D gene is TRBD1 (6 bases). Germline V gives CDR1 MNHEY, CDR2 SVGAGI. V dropped 3 bases and J dropped 0 bases, with 15 bases sitting between them. The CDR3 sequence is 16 residues long. CDR3 coding DNA: TGTGCCAGCAGTTATTCCGGGACACGGGGCTCCTACGAGCAGTACTTC. It codes for CASSYSGTRGSYEQYF.

The V gene is TRBV7-9, the J gene TRBJ1-2; no clear D gene. The germline V gene has CDR1 SEHNR and CDR2 FQNEAQ (reference sequence). V was trimmed by 3 bases and J by 5 bases, leaving 13 bases between them. This CDR3 is 14 amino acids long. The CDR3 region is CASSLQEVRYGYTF. CDR3 bases: TGTGCCAGCAGCTTGCAGGAGGTACGGTATGGCTACACCTTC.

As regards this clone: Compared with germline, one end of the junction differs, possibly owing to a read error. The CDR3 sequence is CASSLYGLAGDNEQFF. CDR3 bases: TGTGCTAGCAGCTTATATGGACTAGCGGGAGACAATGAGCAGTTCTTC. V is TRBV7-7 and J is TRBJ2-1; 13 positions match TRBD2. Germline V gives CDR1 SSHAT, CDR2 FNYEAQ (reference sequence). CDR3 length: 16 amino acids.

This clone was counted a single time. The V call is TRBV19, the J call TRBJ1-1; maybe TRBD1 (5 bases). V was trimmed by 5 bases and J by 0 bases, leaving 13 bases between them. The CDR3 is 15 amino acids. The germline gives CDR1 LNHDA, CDR2 SQIVND (reference sequence). CDR3 nucleotides: TGTGCCAGTAGTCGGGTCGGCAGGGTGAACACTGAAGCTTTCTTT. It is translated as CASSRVGRVNTEAFF.

The V call is TRBV5-1, the J call TRBJ1-1, with D hard to call. V was trimmed by 0 bases and J by 0 bases, leaving 12 bases between them. From germline, CDR1 is SGHRS and CDR2 YFSETQ. The CDR3 is 16 amino acids. CDR3 nucleotide sequence: TGCGCCAGCAGCTTGGGATGGCCCAGTATGAACACTGAAGCTTTCTTT. Its translation: CASSLGWPSMNTEAFF.

The chain links TRBV24-1 to TRBJ1-2; perhaps TRBD1 as D (5 bases). V shed 6 bases and J shed 12 bases, with 13 bases lying between them. The CDR3 contains 11 residues. Germline loops: CDR1 KGHDR, CDR2 SFDVKD. CDR3 nucleotides: TGTGCCACCAGTATCGGGGGGTCCCACACCTTC. Amino acids: CATSIGGSHTF.

The table lists this clone with a few counts. The chain links TRBV30 to TRBJ1-2; no reliable D call. Germline-derived CDR1 and CDR2 are GTSNPN and SVGIG (reference sequence). There are 8 residues in the CDR3. V shed 7 bases and J shed 8 bases, with 5 bases lying between them. The CDR3 region is CAYGGYTF. The CDR3 DNA reads as TGTGCCTATGGCGGCTACACCTTC.

The DNA for the CDR3 is TGCGCCAGCAGCTTGAGCCAGGGTCGTCTCTCTGAAGCTTTCTTT. Translation: CASSLSQGRLSEAFF. The chain is built from TRBV5-1 and TRBJ1-1; weak D call: TRBD1 (5 bases). CDR3 size: 15 residues. Germline V lookup: CDR1 SGHRS, CDR2 YFSETQ. V was clipped by 1 base and J by 6 bases, with 16 bases between them.

This chain connects TRBV12-5 to TRBJ2-7, with 8 bases that match TRBD1. Unmatched junction bases numbered 4, after V lost 0 bases and J lost 0 bases. CDR1 LGHNT and CDR2 FRNRAP come from the germline V gene. The CDR3 is 16 residues long. This chain's CDR3 is CASGLVPGQDSYEQYF. The CDR3 DNA sequence: TGTGCTAGTGGTTTGGTACCGGGACAGGACTCCTACGAGCAGTACTTC.

The chain employs TRBV24-1 and TRBJ2-1, with TRBD2 matching over 14 bases. The V gene's germline CDR1 is KGHDR and CDR2 SFDVKD. The CDR3 sequence is 20 residues long. Trimming at V came to 3 bases and at J to 1 base, leaving 10 bases not matched to a gene. CDR3 sequence (DNA): TGTGCCACCAGTGATCCCCCGGGACTAGCGGGAGTTAAGTCCTACAATGAGCAGTTCTTC. The encoded protein is CATSDPPGLAGVKSYNEQFF.

The chain employs TRBV27 and TRBJ1-2, with 7 bases identical to TRBD1. This CDR3 comprises 13 residues. V shed 5 bases, J shed 5 bases, and the junction held 5 bases outside the gene matches. Looked up from germline, CDR1 is MNHEY and CDR2 is SMNVEV (reference sequence). The DNA of the CDR3 is TGTGCCAGCAGTACAGGGGTCCTATATGGCTACACCTTC. Its translation is CASSTGVLYGYTF.

V and J are TRBV3-1 (or the pseudogene TRBV3-2) and TRBJ2-5; D might be TRBD2 (6 bases). With 5 bases removed from V and 4 bases from J, the gap between germline ends came to 11 bases. The CDR3 is 13 amino acids. The germline CDR1 and CDR2 sequences are LGHDT and YNNKEL (reference sequence). Here the CDR3 DNA reads TGTGCCAGCAGCTTCGGGGGAGTAGAGACCCAGTACTTC. This codes for CASSFGGVETQYF.

The chain uses TRBV10-2 and TRBJ2-7; TRBD1 agrees at 8 bases. Germline trimming cut 6 bases from V and 3 bases from J; bases unmatched to any gene: 10. This CDR3 has 15 residues. Germline V CDR1 and CDR2: WSHSY, SAAADI. The CDR3 DNA reads as TGCGCCAGCAGGGGGGGACAGGATGTGATCTACGAGCAGTACTTC. Translated, it gives CASRGGQDVIYEQYF.

V and J are TRBV5-1 and TRBJ2-7, with 10 positions matching TRBD1. The CDR3 is made up of 16 amino acids. With V trimmed by 4 bases and J by 0 bases, 7 bases remained unmatched. Germline V gives CDR1 SGHRS, CDR2 YFSETQ. The CDR3 nucleotides are TGCGCCAGCAGCGACAGGGGGCTGCCGAGCTCCTACGAGCAGTACTTC. This gives the protein CASSDRGLPSSYEQYF.

The chain carries TRBV7-2 and TRBJ2-7; 12 nucleotides align to TRBD2. CDR1 is SGHTA and CDR2 is FQGNSA in the germline V gene. The V gene end was trimmed by 2 bases and the J gene end by 5 bases; junction bases not matched to a gene: 7. This CDR3 spans 16 amino acids. This chain's CDR3 is CASSLIRLAGGNEQYF. CDR3 bases: TGTGCCAGCAGCTTAATTAGGCTAGCGGGAGGGAACGAGCAGTACTTC.

The chain employs TRBV7-2 and TRBJ2-1; 10 bases are shared with TRBD2. The CDR3 runs 15 residues. J was trimmed by 1 base and V by 6 bases; bases with no gene match: 3. Per the germline V gene, CDR1 is SGHTA and CDR2 is FQGNSA. The CDR3 region has the DNA TGTGCCAGCAGACTACTAGCGGGATCCTACAATGAGCAGTTCTTC. It specifies CASRLLAGSYNEQFF.